This T cell receptor (beta chain) was captured by sequencing in a study of early T cells in non-severe SARS-CoV-2 infection. Regarding the study as a whole: Private and CD4 specificities were missed by VDJdb matching, which favored anti-spike CD8 responses.

This clonotype was detected many times. As yet, its antigen is unknown. Individual cDNA molecules each received unique molecular identifiers attached to them. MiXCR was run by TCRdb on the 5' RACE reads, yielding one entry per CDR3 protein. The sample contains about 69,000 distinct CDR3 sequences, around 4.2% of which appear only once. Germline assignment: CDR1 DFQATT and CDR2 SNEGSKA (reference sequence). The CDR3 is 15 residues long. Trimming cost V 4 bases and J 5 bases; bases outside gene matches: 8. The chain combines TRBV20-1 with TRBJ2-1, with 10 bases that match TRBD2. This TCR was recovered from an adult who was a healthcare worker with PCR-confirmed SARS-CoV-2 infection or an uninfected control (not recorded which). The donor label of this sample is uncertain. The sequenced sample was whole blood, obtained at baseline. CDR3 DNA sequence: TGCAGTGCTACAAGGCCTAGCGGGGGCAACAATGAGCAGTTCTTC. It is translated as CSATRPSGGNNEQFF.